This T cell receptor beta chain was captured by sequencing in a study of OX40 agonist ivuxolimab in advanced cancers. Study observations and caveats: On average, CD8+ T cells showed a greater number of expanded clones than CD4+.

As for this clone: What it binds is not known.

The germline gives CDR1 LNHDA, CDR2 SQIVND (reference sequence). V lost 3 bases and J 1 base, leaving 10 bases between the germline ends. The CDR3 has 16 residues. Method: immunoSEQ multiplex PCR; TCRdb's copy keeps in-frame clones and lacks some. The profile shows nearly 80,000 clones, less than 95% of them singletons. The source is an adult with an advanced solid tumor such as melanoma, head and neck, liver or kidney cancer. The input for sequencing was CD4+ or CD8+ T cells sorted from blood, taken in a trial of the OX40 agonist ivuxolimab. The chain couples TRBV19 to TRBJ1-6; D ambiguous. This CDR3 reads CASSIGTGSYNSPLHF. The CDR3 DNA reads TGTGCCAGTAGTATCGGCACGGGGTCCTATAATTCACCCCTCCACTTT.